The 19 T cell receptor beta chains given below trace back to one sample, sequenced in a study of blood T cells in healthy people across ages (dated by TCRdb to about 2015). The receptor library was made with 5' RACE. This sample was sequenced with an Illumina HiSeq 2500. A second roughly 7 to 11 cycle PCR used a sample-barcoded 5' primer and a J-beta primer mix. The raw public data were reprocessed by TCRdb itself: fastp quality trimming at Q25, MiXCR clonotype calling, in-frame beta chains only. Rows are unified per CDR3 protein, each entry keeping the most common DNA and genes. This sample is represented by approximately 880,000 distinct CDR3 sequences; approximately 49% of them were singletons. The top ten hold over 10% of the sample. The sample comprised blood. All receptors derive from a young man in good health.

A word on this clonotype: An end of the junction does not agree with germline; a read error may underlie this. The chain combines TRBV24-1 with TRBJ2-3, with D unclear. The germline V gene has CDR1 KGHDR and CDR2 SFDVKD. This CDR3 comprises 13 residues. DNA of the CDR3: TGTGCCGCCAGTGACCCTCACACAGATACGCAGTATTTT. Amino acid sequence: CAASDPHTDTQYF.

This clonotype is a singleton in its sample. This chain uses TRBV28 with TRBJ2-7; no definite D call. Germline V CDR1 and CDR2: MDHEN, SYDVKM. The CDR3 is 11 amino acids. CDR3 coding DNA: TGTGCGGACCCAGCTACCTACGAGCAGTACTTC. Amino acid sequence: CADPATYEQYF.

The chain links TRBV5-1 to TRBJ2-7; the match to TRBD2 covers 11 bases. V gave up 3 bases and J gave up 3 bases; unmatched junction bases: 5. The CDR3 has 15 amino acids. Germline V lookup: CDR1 SGHRS, CDR2 YFSETQ. This chain's CDR3 is CASSSTSGGNYEQYF. CDR3 DNA: TGCGCCAGCAGCTCAACTAGCGGGGGTAACTACGAGCAGTACTTC.

This chain links TRBV6-1 with TRBJ1-2, with D possibly TRBD1 on 6 matching bases. This CDR3 comprises 14 residues. The V gene lost 5 bases and the J gene lost 2 bases, with 12 bases spanning the gap. Germline-derived CDR1 and CDR2 are MNHNS and SASEGT. CDR3 amino acids: CASSTDRTNYGYTF. The CDR3 DNA is TGTGCCAGCAGTACGGACAGAACAAACTATGGCTACACCTTC.

This clonotype was counted between two and nine times. The CDR3 coding sequence is TGCGCCAGCAGCCAAGACCGGGACCGATACAATGAGCAGTTCTTC. Translating it yields CASSQDRDRYNEQFF. This chain joins TRBV4-3 and TRBJ2-1; TRBD1 or TRBD2 may be the D gene (5 bases each). There are 15 residues in the CDR3. V gave up 0 bases and J gave up 4 bases, with 10 bases separating them. In germline, CDR1 is LGHNA, CDR2 YSLEER.

This clonotype was seen many times. The chain couples TRBV4-1 to TRBJ2-7; D remains unclear. The germline gives CDR1 MGHRA, CDR2 YSYEKL. This CDR3 has 15 amino acids. Trimming pared 0 bases from V and 3 bases from J, leaving 12 bases between. The CDR3 sequence is CASSQDRVGLYEQYF. In DNA, the CDR3 is TGCGCCAGCAGCCAAGATCGGGTGGGTCTCTACGAGCAGTACTTC.

CDR3 bases: TGCGCCACCCGAAAAACTGCTAACACCGGGGAGCTGTTTTTT. The encoded protein is CATRKTANTGELFF. The V call is TRBV5-1, the J call TRBJ2-2; D unclear. Per germline, CDR1 SGHRS and CDR2 YFSETQ. V lost 9 bases to trimming and J lost 2 bases, with 14 bases between them. CDR3 length: 14 amino acids.

This chain joins TRBV25-1 and TRBJ2-1; D is ambiguous. V lost 3 bases and J 0 bases, leaving 6 bases between the germline ends. The CDR3 runs 14 residues. Germline V gene lookup returns CDR1 MGHDK and CDR2 SYGVNS. The DNA of the CDR3 is TGTGCCAGCAGTGATAGCAACTCCTACAATGAGCAGTTCTTC. Translation: CASSDSNSYNEQFF.

This clonotype turned up a few times. The chain joins TRBV7-2 to TRBJ2-1; 12 bases map to TRBD2. The germline gives CDR1 SGHTA, CDR2 FQGNSA. This CDR3 has 19 residues. V gave up 1 base and J gave up 0 bases; unmatched junction bases: 7. The CDR3 protein is CASSLGGLAGGTSYNEQFF. The CDR3 DNA reads as TGTGCCAGCAGCTTAGGAGGTCTAGCGGGGGGGACCTCCTACAATGAGCAGTTCTTC.

The chain recombines TRBV5-1 with TRBJ1-1, with D perhaps matching TRBD1 (5 bases). V lost 0 bases and J 5 bases, leaving 11 bases between the germline ends. This CDR3 spans 14 amino acids. Germline CDR1 SGHRS, CDR2 YFSETQ. In nucleotides, the CDR3 is TGCGCCAGCAGCTTGGGACAGCCGGGAACTGAAGCTTTCTTT. Its protein product is CASSLGQPGTEAFF.

This clonotype was seen a handful of times. This chain uses TRBV7-2 with TRBJ2-7; a weak D match, TRBD1 (6 bases). CDR3 length: 14 residues. With 2 bases removed from V and 4 bases from J, the gap between germline ends came to 12 bases. Germline-derived CDR1 and CDR2 are SGHTA and FQGNSA. This CDR3 reads CASSLIGGSYEQYF. The CDR3 DNA sequence: TGTGCCAGCAGCTTAATTGGGGGCAGTTACGAGCAGTACTTC.

V and J are TRBV7-2 and TRBJ2-3; the match to TRBD2 covers 9 bases. V was clipped by 5 bases and J by 4 bases; unmatched bases: 10. This CDR3 is 16 amino acids long. Germline V lookup: CDR1 SGHTA, CDR2 FQGNSA. This CDR3 reads CASSPGGGGRADTQYF. DNA for the CDR3: TGTGCCAGCAGCCCGGGCGGGGGGGGAAGGGCAGATACGCAGTATTTT. The full variable domain, its missing parts supplied by reference TRBV7-2 and TRBJ2-3, is GAGVSQSPSNKVTEKGKDVELRCDPISGHTALYWYRQSLGQGLEFLIYFQGNSAPDKSGLPSDRFSAERTGGSVSTLTIQRTQQEDSAVYLCASSPGGGGRADTQYFGPGTRLTVL.

This clonotype was counted only a few times. The chain couples TRBV27 to TRBJ2-7, with D perhaps matching TRBD1 or TRBD2 (5 bases each). With 4 bases removed from V and 5 bases from J, the gap between germline ends came to 15 bases. This CDR3 contains 14 residues. Germline CDR1 is MNHEY and CDR2 is SMNVEV (reference sequence). The CDR3 sequence: CASSSPGPLHEQYF. In nucleotides, the CDR3 is TGTGCCAGCAGTTCCCCGGGGCCCCTCCACGAGCAGTACTTC.

This clonotype was counted a few times. The CDR3 nucleotides are TGCGCCAGCAGCCCGTCAATCGGGACAGCTACCTACGAGCAGTACTTC. As protein: CASSPSIGTATYEQYF. The chain is built from TRBV4-1 and TRBJ2-7; 7 bases are a match to TRBD1. Per germline, CDR1 MGHRA and CDR2 YSYEKL. V lost 4 bases and J lost 2; bases outside the gene matches: 11. This CDR3 has 16 amino acids.

This clonotype was recorded once. V is TRBV7-9 and J is TRBJ2-7; D ambiguous. V shed 0 bases and J shed 3 bases, with 12 bases lying between them. CDR1 and CDR2 from the germline V gene are SEHNR and FQNEAQ (reference sequence). This CDR3 region has 15 residues. CDR3 bases: TGTGCCAGCAGCTTAGCCAAGGACCTCCTCTACGAGCAGTACTTC. The encoded protein is CASSLAKDLLYEQYF.

This clonotype was observed at least ten times. The CDR3 nucleotides are TGTGCCACCAGTGATTGGGGACAGGGAGTCGGGAATGAGCAGTTCTTC. This translates into CATSDWGQGVGNEQFF. V usage is TRBV24-1 and J usage is TRBJ2-1; 9 bases map to TRBD1. Trimming took 2 bases from V and 7 from J; bases not matched to a gene: 8. This CDR3 is built from 16 residues. Germline V gives CDR1 KGHDR, CDR2 SFDVKD.

This clonotype was picked up a small number of times. The V and J genes are TRBV3-1 and TRBJ2-7; D not resolved. The CDR3 covers 13 residues. From germline, CDR1 is LGHDT and CDR2 YNNKEL (reference sequence). Trimming took off 0 bases at V and 8 bases at J, with 11 bases between the two ends. Here the CDR3 DNA reads TGTGCCAGCAGCCAAGATCCCCAGAGAAAGCAGTACTTC. Its protein is CASSQDPQRKQYF.

This clonotype was recorded a few times. V and J are TRBV6-2 or TRBV6-3 and TRBJ1-1; 9 bases are a match to TRBD1. The CDR3 has 15 amino acids. The J segment lost 5 bases and the V segment lost 8 bases, leaving 12 bases of the junction unmatched. In germline, CDR1 is MNHEY, CDR2 SVGEGT. Here the CDR3 reads CASGETGGSGTEAFF. The CDR3, as DNA: TGTGCCAGCGGGGAGACAGGGGGTAGTGGTACTGAAGCTTTCTTT.

This chain connects TRBV5-8 to TRBJ2-1; 8 nucleotides line up with TRBD1. J gave up 2 bases and V 4 bases, and 8 bases lay outside the gene matches. The CDR3 is 16 residues long. Germline V lookup: CDR1 SGHTS, CDR2 YDEGEE. The CDR3 protein is CASSHPDRGTYNEQFF. CDR3 bases: TGTGCCAGCAGCCATCCTGACAGGGGAACCTACAATGAGCAGTTCTTC.